This T cell receptor beta chain was profiled in a study of blood T cell repertoires in COVID-19. The overall study: Acute and convalescent COVID-19 samples came from the United States, Italy and Spain. Sample material is recorded as cDNA or gDNA derived from T cells, B-cell-depleted T cells, or PBMCs.

Trimming stripped 1 base from V and 5 bases from J, with 5 bases between. This CDR3 has 12 residues. Germline loops: CDR1 SGHTA, CDR2 FQGNSA. All recovered Cohort 3 donors got two negative PCRs, got clearance, or saw symptom resolution. Original handling: Amplifying reference gene primers gave estimates of nucleated cell counts. Sequencing used immunoSEQ multiplex PCR; TCRdb keeps in-frame clones, though not all of them. From that table come the V and J calls and clone size; the DNA was used to work out D and trimming. This table holds 100,000 to 150,000 clones, approximately 86% found once. The V call is TRBV7-2, the J call TRBJ2-5; D gene ambiguous. Sequencing was performed on PBMCs or T cells enriched from blood (not recorded which). The clonotype was recovered from a woman in her 50s who had recovered from COVID-19. The DNA for the CDR3 is TGTGCCAGCAGCTTAGTCCGTGAGACCCAGTACTTC. Protein sequence: CASSLVRETQYF.